This is a list of T cell receptor beta chains from one sample in a study of blood T cell repertoires in COVID-19. Some clones are missing from TCRdb's copy, which holds only in-frame ones; the method was immunoSEQ multiplex PCR. The data show roughly 670,000 clones, with 90% seen just once and approximately 0.3% held by the top ten. Sequencing was performed on peripheral blood. All receptors come from a woman under 30 with acute or convalescent COVID-19. Each CDR3 is given with its conserved first and last residue. A D gene is named only where the DNA matches it firmly. Some rows have no size entry. The others give once, few or many, or a class for an expanded clone.

CDR3 protein: CASSLIINTEAFF; CDR3 DNA: TGTGCCAGCAGTCTTATTATAAACACTGAAGCTTTCTTT; clone size: NA; V gene: TRBV7-4; D gene: NA; J gene: TRBJ1-1
CDR3 protein: CASSNGAQGVSLAFF; CDR3 DNA: TGTGCCAGCAGCAATGGGGCACAAGGGGTTTCGTTGGCTTTCTTT; clone size: NA; V gene: TRBV21-1; D gene: NA; J gene: TRBJ1-1
CDR3 protein: CASSLTGRDTEAFF; CDR3 DNA: TGCGCCAGCAGCTTAACAGGGAGGGACACTGAAGCTTTCTTT; clone size: NA; V gene: TRBV5-1; D gene: NA; J gene: TRBJ1-1
CDR3 protein: CASSYSGRYNEQFF; CDR3 DNA: TGTGCCAGTAGTTATAGCGGGCGTTACAATGAGCAGTTCTTC; clone size: NA; V gene: TRBV19; D gene: TRBD2; J gene: TRBJ2-1
CDR3 protein: CASSHGTGIMNTEAFF; CDR3 DNA: TGTGCCAGCAGCCACGGGACAGGGATTATGAACACTGAAGCTTTCTTT; clone size: NA; V gene: TRBV5-6; D gene: TRBD1; J gene: TRBJ1-1
CDR3 protein: CASSLELTGLENTEAFF; CDR3 DNA: TGTGCCAGCAGCTTAGAACTAACGGGTTTGGAGAACACTGAAGCTTTCTTT; clone size: NA; V gene: TRBV7-9; D gene: NA; J gene: TRBJ1-1
CDR3 protein: CASSLDIRGDYGYTF; CDR3 DNA: TGTGCCAGCAGCTTAGATATTAGGGGCGACTATGGCTACACCTTC; clone size: NA; V gene: TRBV11-2; D gene: NA; J gene: TRBJ1-2
CDR3 protein: CASSLSDAGIYEQYF; CDR3 DNA: TGTGCCAGCAGCTTATCAGATGCAGGGATCTACGAGCAGTACTTC; clone size: NA; V gene: TRBV7-6; D gene: NA; J gene: TRBJ2-7
CDR3 protein: CASSQKPAGGEAFF; CDR3 DNA: TGTGCCAGCAGTCAGAAACCGGCCGGGGGAGAAGCTTTCTTT; clone size: NA; V gene: TRBV6-5; D gene: NA; J gene: TRBJ1-1
CDR3 protein: CSVAVEDRSQHF; CDR3 DNA: TGCAGCGTTGCGGTCGAGGACAGATCCCAGCATTTT; clone size: once; V gene: TRBV29-1; D gene: NA; J gene: TRBJ1-5
CDR3 protein: CASSPPAHSDTQYF; CDR3 DNA: TGTGCCAGCTCACCACCCGCCCACTCAGATACGCAGTATTTT; clone size: NA; V gene: TRBV18; D gene: NA; J gene: TRBJ2-3
CDR3 protein: CASSQFPGTGRTEAFF; CDR3 DNA: TGCGCCAGCAGCCAATTCCCCGGGACAGGGAGGACTGAAGCTTTCTTT; clone size: NA; V gene: TRBV4-1; D gene: TRBD1; J gene: TRBJ1-1
CDR3 protein: CASSGPQGGVYGYTF; CDR3 DNA: TGTGCCAGCAGCGGACCACAGGGGGGGGTCTATGGCTACACCTTC; clone size: NA; V gene: TRBV9; D gene: TRBD1; J gene: TRBJ1-2
CDR3 protein: CASSDRSNYGYTF; CDR3 DNA: TGTGCCAGCAGCGACCGGTCTAACTATGGCTACACCTTC; clone size: NA; V gene: TRBV9; D gene: NA; J gene: TRBJ1-2
CDR3 protein: CASSFKIAGYNEQFF; CDR3 DNA: TGTGCCAGCAGCTTTAAGATAGCGGGCTACAATGAGCAGTTCTTC; clone size: once; V gene: TRBV7-2; D gene: TRBD2; J gene: TRBJ2-1
CDR3 protein: CASIGDRDYYGYTF; CDR3 DNA: TGTGCCAGCATTGGGGACAGGGACTACTATGGCTACACCTTC; clone size: NA; V gene: TRBV2; D gene: TRBD1; J gene: TRBJ1-2